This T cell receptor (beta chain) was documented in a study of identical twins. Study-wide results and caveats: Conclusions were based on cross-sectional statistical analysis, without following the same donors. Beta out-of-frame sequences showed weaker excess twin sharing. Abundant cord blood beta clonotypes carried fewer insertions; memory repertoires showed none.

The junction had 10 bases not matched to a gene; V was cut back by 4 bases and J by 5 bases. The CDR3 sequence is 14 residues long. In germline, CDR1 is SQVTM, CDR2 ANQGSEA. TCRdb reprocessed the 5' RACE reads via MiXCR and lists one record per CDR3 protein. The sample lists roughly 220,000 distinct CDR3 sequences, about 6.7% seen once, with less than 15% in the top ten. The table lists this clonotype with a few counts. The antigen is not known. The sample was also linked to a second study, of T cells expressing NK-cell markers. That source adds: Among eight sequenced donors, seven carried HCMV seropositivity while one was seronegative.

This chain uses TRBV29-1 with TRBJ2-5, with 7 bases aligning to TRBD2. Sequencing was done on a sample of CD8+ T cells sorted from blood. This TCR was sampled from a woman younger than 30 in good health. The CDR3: CSVVFVGAGETQYF. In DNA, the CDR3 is TGCAGCGTTGTTTTTGTGGGAGCGGGGGAGACCCAGTACTTC.